The 26 T cell receptor beta chains presented below share a single source sample, sequenced in a study of T cell responses to AZD1222 COVID-19 vaccine. Method: immunoSEQ multiplex PCR; TCRdb's copy keeps in-frame clones and lacks some. The sample carries tens of thousands of clones, around nine tenths recorded once. The material was peripheral blood, obtained on day 0 of AZD1222 vaccination. The receptor set was obtained from an adult in good health.

V is TRBV2 and J is TRBJ2-7; 7 nucleotides match TRBD2. Germline V gene data show CDR1 as SNHLY and CDR2 as FYNNEI. With 3 bases clipped from V and 1 base from J, the junction kept 3 bases outside the gene matches. The CDR3 has 14 amino acids. As DNA, the CDR3 is TGTGCCAGCAGTGACGGAGCGGGGTCCTACGAGCAGTACTTC. Translated: CASSDGAGSYEQYF.

The chain uses TRBV5-4 and TRBJ2-3; 11 nucleotides align to TRBD2. J lost 4 bases, V lost 4 bases, and 17 bases had no gene match. From germline, CDR1 is SGHNT and CDR2 YYREEE (reference sequence). The CDR3 contains 19 residues. The CDR3 loop is CASSRGFANSGRASDTQYF. Written as DNA, the CDR3 is TGTGCCAGCAGCCGTGGATTTGCCAATAGCGGGAGGGCCTCAGATACGCAGTATTTT. Drawing the rest from reference TRBV5-4 and TRBJ2-3, the complete variable domain is ETGVTQSPTHLIKTRGQQVTLRCSSQSGHNTVSWYQQALGQGPQFIFQYYREEENGRGNFPPRFSGLQFPNYSSELNVNALELDDSALYLCASSRGFANSGRASDTQYFGPGTRLTVL.

The chain employs TRBV19 and TRBJ1-1; 10 nucleotides line up with TRBD1. V lost 9 bases, J lost 0 bases, and 7 bases stayed unmatched. Germline V gene data show CDR1 as LNHDA and CDR2 as SQIVND (reference sequence). This CDR3 spans 15 amino acids. The CDR3 here is CASTGTGAMNTEAFF. The CDR3 bases are TGTGCCAGCACCGGGACAGGGGCCATGAACACTGAAGCTTTCTTT.

The CDR3 protein is CASSPFTGLNTGELFF. CDR3 in DNA: TGTGCCAGCTCACCATTCACGGGATTGAACACCGGGGAGCTGTTTTTT. The rearrangement uses TRBV18 and TRBJ2-2; tentatively, D is TRBD2 (5 bases). Per germline, CDR1 KGHSH and CDR2 LQKENI. Trimming stripped 2 bases from V and 1 base from J, with 11 bases between. The CDR3 contains 16 residues.

V gene TRBV20-1 combines with J gene TRBJ1-5; weak D call: TRBD1 (5 bases). Germline CDR1 is DFQATT and CDR2 is SNEGSKA (reference sequence). The V gene lost 3 bases and the J gene lost 11 bases, with 11 bases spanning the gap. CDR3 length equals 11 residues. CDR3 DNA sequence: TGCAGTGCTAGGGGGCTGGGGGCCCAGCATTTT. It translates to CSARGLGAQHF.

The rearrangement joins TRBV2 to TRBJ2-1; TRBD2 agrees at 8 bases. Germline CDR1 reads SNHLY; CDR2 reads FYNNEI. Trimming at V came to 6 bases and at J to 9 bases, leaving 13 bases not matched to a gene. The CDR3 is 15 residues long. DNA for the CDR3: TGTGCCAGCAGGCGATTGGACGGGGGGGCCACTGAGCAGTTCTTC. Amino acid sequence: CASRRLDGGATEQFF. Supplemented by reference TRBV2 and TRBJ2-1, the full variable domain reads EPEVTQTPSHQVTQMGQEVILRCVPISNHLYFYWYRQILGQKVEFLVSFYNNEISEKSEIFDDQFSVERPDGSNFTLKIRSTKLEDSAMYFCASRRLDGGATEQFFGPGTRLTVL.

V usage is TRBV5-4 and J usage is TRBJ2-7, with 12 bases matching TRBD2. Germline V lookup: CDR1 SGHNT, CDR2 YYREEE (reference sequence). After removal of 2 bases from V and 3 bases from J, the junction contained 3 bases not matched to a gene. The CDR3 is 15 residues long. As DNA, the CDR3 is TGTGCCAGCAGCTTCGGGACTAGCGGGCACTACGAGCAGTACTTC. Its protein product is CASSFGTSGHYEQYF.

This sequence joins TRBV3-1 (or the pseudogene TRBV3-2) and TRBJ1-4, with unresolved D. With 1 base removed from V and 10 bases from J, the gap between germline ends came to 7 bases. This CDR3 contains 12 residues. The germline gives CDR1 LGHDT, CDR2 YNNKEL (reference sequence). The CDR3 nucleotides are TGTGCCAGCAGCCAAGTTGCTGGAAAACTGTTTTTT. Translating gives CASSQVAGKLFF.

V usage is TRBV13 and J usage is TRBJ2-1; no clear D. Germline assignment: CDR1 PRHDT and CDR2 FYEKMQ (reference sequence). V gave up 0 bases and J gave up 7 bases, with 4 bases separating them. The CDR3 consists of 12 residues. The CDR3 reads CASSLGTNEQFF. The CDR3 bases are TGTGCCAGCAGCTTAGGTACTAATGAGCAGTTCTTC.

The rearrangement joins TRBV5-1 to TRBJ1-1; D is undetermined. The CDR3 extends over 14 amino acids. V gave up 1 base and J gave up 4 bases, with 11 bases separating them. Germline-derived CDR1 and CDR2 are SGHRS and YFSETQ. The CDR3 region is CASSLSGVATEAFF. Written as DNA, the CDR3 is TGCGCCAGCAGCTTGAGTGGGGTGGCCACTGAAGCTTTCTTT.

This clone appeared once. The V and J genes are TRBV5-1 and TRBJ2-7, with 8 bases lining up with TRBD1. The germline gives CDR1 SGHRS, CDR2 YFSETQ. The V segment lost 2 bases and the J segment 7 bases; nucleotides outside the gene matches: 5. CDR3 size: 13 residues. Here the CDR3 DNA reads TGCGCCAGCAGCTTAAACAGGGGGAATGAGCAGTACTTC. Residues: CASSLNRGNEQYF.

The chain has TRBV6-5 and TRBJ2-5; 8 nucleotides align to TRBD1. V trimming: 6 bases; J trimming: 3 bases; junction bases outside the gene matches: 9. CDR3 length: 15 residues. Germline V gene lookup returns CDR1 MNHEY and CDR2 SVGAGI. Here the CDR3 reads CASSGYRTGKETQYF. CDR3 in DNA: TGTGCCAGCAGCGGATACAGGACAGGGAAAGAGACCCAGTACTTC.

This rearrangement joins TRBV5-1 to TRBJ1-4, with TRBD1 matching 8 bases. The trim removed 4 bases at V and 6 bases at J, leaving 8 bases unmatched. The germline CDR1 and CDR2 sequences are SGHRS and YFSETQ. This CDR3 is 15 amino acids long. This CDR3 is CASSLDREQDEKLFF. The CDR3 region has the DNA TGCGCCAGCAGCCTGGACAGGGAACAGGATGAAAAACTGTTTTTT. The full variable domain, rest sourced from reference TRBV5-1 and TRBJ1-4, is KAGVTQTPRYLIKTRGQQVTLSCSPISGHRSVSWYQQTPGQGLQFLFEYFSETQRNKGNFPGRFSGRQFSNSRSEMNVSTLELGDSALYLCASSLDREQDEKLFFGSGTQLSVL.

Worth noting for this clone: It is unclear where the CDR3 begins or ends on the DNA, so no DNA is shown, and the CDR3 is as TCRdb lists it. V and J are TRBV7-2 and TRBJ2-7; TRBD1 is taken as the D call from the table, unchecked against the DNA. The CDR3 spans 17 residues, counting both ends. CDR1 SGHTA and CDR2 FQGNSA come from the germline V gene. CDR3 loop: CASSLAWGSGTGGGSYF.

DNA of the CDR3: TGTGCCAGCAGCCCACGTAACGAGCGGGGTCTCGAGCAGTACTTC. This codes for CASSPRNERGLEQYF. The rearrangement links TRBV7-3 to TRBJ2-7; TRBD2 matches at 7 bases. CDR3 length equals 15 residues. The V gene end was trimmed by 5 bases and the J gene end by 6 bases; junction bases not matched to a gene: 13. From germline, CDR1 is SGHTA and CDR2 FQGTGA.

V gene TRBV11-3 combines with J gene TRBJ2-1, with D possibly called TRBD1 or TRBD2 (5 bases each). From germline, CDR1 is SGHNT and CDR2 YENEEA. Trimming removed 5 bases from V and 8 bases from J, with 19 bases in between. CDR3 length: 15 amino acids. The CDR3 sequence is CASSTRRDAKDEQFF. The CDR3, as DNA: TGTGCCAGCAGCACCAGACGGGACGCAAAGGATGAGCAGTTCTTC.

The V call is TRBV7-9, the J call TRBJ2-3; a weak D match, TRBD2 (8 bases). V lost 10 bases, J lost 8 bases, and 13 bases lay in between. CDR3 length: 11 amino acids. Germline V lookup: CDR1 SEHNR, CDR2 FQNEAQ (reference sequence). CDR3 residues: CAIGGDSTQYF. Written as DNA, the CDR3 is TGTGCCATCGGGGGGGACAGTACGCAGTATTTT.

The chain employs TRBV30 and TRBJ1-2; tentative D call: TRBD1 (6 bases). The germline V and J ends were trimmed by 2 bases and 0 bases, with 13 bases remaining between them. The CDR3 totals 15 residues. From germline, CDR1 is GTSNPN and CDR2 SVGIG (reference sequence). CDR3 bases: TGTGCCTGGAGTCGGGGGACAATTTCTAACTATGGCTACACCTTC. It yields the protein CAWSRGTISNYGYTF.

This clone came up a few times. The J gene is TRBJ1-1, the V gene TRBV11-2; D unclear. Trimming removed 5 bases from V and 4 bases from J, with 14 bases in between. This CDR3 spans 14 amino acids. Germline CDR1 reads SGHAT; CDR2 reads FQNNGV. CDR3 sequence reads: CASSPGRVATEAFF. CDR3 DNA: TGTGCCAGCAGCCCCGGGAGGGTCGCCACTGAAGCTTTCTTT.

The chain employs TRBV18 and TRBJ1-1; D perhaps matches TRBD1 (5 bases). This CDR3 contains 13 residues. With 1 base removed from V and 7 bases from J, the gap between germline ends came to 10 bases. Per the germline V gene, CDR1 is KGHSH and CDR2 is LQKENI. CDR3 sequence: CASSPREGNEAFF. The CDR3 nucleotides read TGTGCCAGCTCACCACGGGAGGGGAATGAAGCTTTCTTT.

The chain has TRBV5-1 and TRBJ2-1; D not certain. The CDR3 has 13 residues. Trimming left V 5 bases short and J 2 bases short, with 8 bases between. CDR1 and CDR2 (germline): SGHRS, YFSETQ. CDR3 amino acids: CASSDNAYNEQFF. CDR3 DNA: TGCGCCAGCAGTGACAACGCCTACAATGAGCAGTTCTTC. The full variable domain, completed using reference TRBV5-1 and TRBJ2-1, is KAGVTQTPRYLIKTRGQQVTLSCSPISGHRSVSWYQQTPGQGLQFLFEYFSETQRNKGNFPGRFSGRQFSNSRSEMNVSTLELGDSALYLCASSDNAYNEQFFGPGTRLTVL.

The J gene is TRBJ2-7, the V gene TRBV19, with D possibly matching TRBD2 (5 bases). V lost 1 base and J 6 bases, leaving 13 bases between the germline ends. CDR3 length: 14 residues. Germline CDR1 reads LNHDA; CDR2 reads SQIVND (reference sequence). The CDR3 here is CASSIVFGVSEQYF. The CDR3, as DNA: TGTGCCAGTAGTATAGTATTCGGGGTCTCCGAGCAGTACTTC.

The V and J genes are TRBV11-3 and TRBJ1-2; no reliable D call. V lost 5 bases, J lost 8 bases, and 9 bases lay in between. The germline gives CDR1 SGHNT, CDR2 YENEEA. This CDR3 is built from 11 residues. CDR3 region: CASSSCWGYTF. The CDR3 bases are TGTGCCAGCAGCAGCTGTTGGGGCTACACCTTC.

The V call is TRBV18, the J call TRBJ1-1; the D is unclear. Germline values: CDR1 KGHSH, CDR2 LQKENI. Trimming shortened V by 3 bases and J by 3 bases, and 14 bases separated the two germline ends. The CDR3 consists of 15 residues. CDR3 bases: TGTGCCAGCTCACCTCTATGGGGTGCGGACACTGAAGCTTTCTTT. Its protein is CASSPLWGADTEAFF.

This clone occurred once. The V and J genes are TRBV27 and TRBJ2-2; 8 nucleotides agree with TRBD2. V trimming: 7 bases; J trimming: 2 bases; junction bases outside the gene matches: 3. CDR1 is MNHEY, CDR2 SMNVEV, per germline (reference sequence). The CDR3 contains 14 residues. The CDR3 sequence: CASKLAVNTGELFF. In nucleotides, the CDR3 is TGTGCCAGCAAACTAGCGGTTAACACCGGGGAGCTGTTTTTT.

The V and J genes are TRBV12-3 or TRBV12-4 and TRBJ1-2; maybe TRBD1 (5 bases). This CDR3 contains 13 residues. The V gene lost 3 bases and the J gene lost 8 bases, with 13 bases spanning the gap. The CDR3 loop is CASSLGPSEGYTF. DNA of the CDR3: TGTGCCAGCAGTTTGGGGCCCTCCGAAGGCTACACCTTC.